These T cell receptor beta chains were read from a single sample in a study of blood T cell repertoires in COVID-19. Measured with immunoSEQ multiplex PCR; TCRdb has only the in-frame clones, and not every one. The profile shows 210,000 or so clones, 80% of them singletons. Sequencing was performed on PBMCs or T cells enriched from blood (not recorded which). These receptors all stem from a man aged 30 to 39 with acute COVID-19. Both conserved end residues are part of each CDR3. A D gene is named only where the DNA matches it firmly. Clone size appears in some rows only: once, few, many, or a class for an expanded clone.

>TRBJ1-1|NA|once|TRBV2
TGTGCCAGCAGTGAAGCGAGCGCTTTCTTT
CASSEASAFF
>TRBJ2-7|TRBD1|many|TRBV6-5
TGTGCCAGCAGCTCTACAGGGGCCTTCTACGAGCAGTACTTC
CASSSTGAFYEQYF
>TRBJ2-5|NA|NA|TRBV9
TGTGCCAGCAGCGTAGGGGGAGGGACCCAGTACTTC
CASSVGGGTQYF
>TRBJ2-7|TRBD2|NA|TRBV2
TGTGCCAGCAGTGAAGAGGCGGGGGGTTGGTCCTACGAGCAGTACTTC
CASSEEAGGWSYEQYF
>TRBJ1-5|TRBD1|few|TRBV3-1/TRBV3-2
TGTGCCAGCAGCCGAGCAGGGGGTGGTCAGCCCCAGCATTTT
CASSRAGGGQPQHF
>TRBJ1-1|NA|NA|TRBV9
TGTGCCAGCAGCGCGGGACTGATGAACACTGAAGCTTTCTTT
CASSAGLMNTEAFF
>TRBJ1-6|TRBD1|NA|TRBV28
TGTGCCAGCAGTTTACCAGGGGGCACCTATAATTCACCCCTCCACTTT
CASSLPGGTYNSPLHF
>TRBJ2-1|NA|few|TRBV12-3/TRBV12-4
TGTGCCAGCAGTTTTGGCAGCGCCGATGAGCAGTTCTTC
CASSFGSADEQFF
>TRBJ2-1|TRBD1|NA|TRBV5-5
TGTGCCAGCAGCCCCGGACAGGGGGCCTACAATGAGCAGTTCTTC
CASSPGQGAYNEQFF
>TRBJ1-2|NA|NA|TRBV7-9
TGTGCCAGCAGCTTGCCGGGAGAGTATGGCTACACCTTC
CASSLPGEYGYTF
>TRBJ1-6|NA|NA|TRBV18
TGTGCCAGCTCACCCAGATCAGGGGATAATTCACCCCTCCACTTT
CASSPRSGDNSPLHF
>TRBJ1-1|TRBD1|NA|TRBV5-1
TGCGCCAGCAGCTTGGCCCGGGACAGGGTGGTGAACACTGAAGCTTTCTTT
CASSLARDRVVNTEAFF
>TRBJ2-5|TRBD1|NA|TRBV6-5
TGTGCCAGCAGCGGACAGGCCCAAGAGACCCAGTACTTC
CASSGQAQETQYF
>TRBJ1-5|TRBD1|NA|TRBV2
TGTGCCAGCAGTCGGGTCCGGGACAGGGGGCCTTATAGCAATCAGCCCCAGCATTTT
CASSRVRDRGPYSNQPQHF
>TRBJ1-2|NA|NA|TRBV7-9
TGTGCCAGCAGTAACAGGGCGGACGGCTACACCTTC
CASSNRADGYTF
>TRBJ2-7|NA|NA|TRBV5-5
TGTGCCAGCAGCTTGAGCGGGTACGAGCAGTACTTC
CASSLSGYEQYF
>TRBJ1-5|TRBD1|NA|TRBV6-1
TGTGCCAGCAGTGCATCCGGGACAGGGAGAAATCAGCCCCAGCATTTT
CASSASGTGRNQPQHF
>TRBJ2-4|TRBD1|NA|TRBV7-9
TGTGCCAGCAGCTCAGGGGGACAGTTAAGTATAGCCAAAAACATTCAGTACTTC
CASSSGGQLSIAKNIQYF
>TRBJ1-1|NA|NA|TRBV21-1
TGTGCCAGCACGACTGTCAGGGGAAGGACTGAAGCTTTCTTT
CASTTVRGRTEAFF
>TRBJ1-3|NA|NA|TRBV11-3
TGTGCCAGCAGCTTAAATCCGCCAGGTCACTCTGGAAACACCATATATTTT
CASSLNPPGHSGNTIYF
>TRBJ1-1|TRBD1|NA|TRBV25-1
TGTGCCAGCAGAAAAGACAGGGGGCTGCTAGCTTTCTTT
CASRKDRGLLAFF
>TRBJ1-1|TRBD1|NA|TRBV18
TGTGCCAGCTCACCATATACAGGGGGTGGCACTGAAGCTTTCTTT
CASSPYTGGGTEAFF
>TRBJ1-2|NA|NA|TRBV30
TGTGCCTGGAGGGCAGTAAACTATGGCTACACCTTC
CAWRAVNYGYTF
>TRBJ1-1|NA|NA|TRBV7-2
TGTGCCAGCAGAAAGGAACGGGGAGGGATGAACACTGAAGCTTTCTTT
CASRKERGGMNTEAFF
>TRBJ2-5|TRBD1|NA|TRBV7-9
TGTGCCAGCAGCTTAGTGGGACAGGTGGAGACCCAGTACTTC
CASSLVGQVETQYF
>TRBJ1-2|NA|NA|TRBV9
TGTGCCAGCAGCGTAGGATCGGGCACGAGGGGGGGCTACACCTTC
CASSVGSGTRGGYTF
>TRBJ2-5|NA|NA|TRBV28
TGTGCCAGCAGTTTTTCGGACAGAGAGACCCAGTACTTC
CASSFSDRETQYF
>TRBJ2-4|TRBD2|NA|TRBV18
TGTGCCAGCTCACCACGAACGGGGGGGCTAGCCAAAAACATTCAGTACTTC
CASSPRTGGLAKNIQYF
>TRBJ2-2|NA|NA|TRBV29-1
TGCAGCGTCTTGTCCGGGGAGCTGTTTTTT
CSVLSGELFF
>TRBJ2-3|TRBD2|NA|TRBV9
TGTGCCAGCAGTGCCAGCGGGGGGGAAACAGATACGCAGTATTTT
CASSASGGETDTQYF
>TRBJ1-4|NA|NA|TRBV12-5
TGTGCTAGTGGTTTGGTTAGTGGTCAGGGGAATGAAAAACTGTTTTTT
CASGLVSGQGNEKLFF
>TRBJ2-7|NA|NA|TRBV4-1
TGCGCCAGCAGTCCCTCTATGCTTAGCTACGAGCAGTACTTC
CASSPSMLSYEQYF
>TRBJ2-1|NA|NA|TRBV29-1
TGCAGCGTCGATGAGCAGTTCTTC
CSVDEQFF
>TRBJ1-1|NA|once|TRBV28
TGTGCCAGCAGTCTTTTCACTCGGGACACTGAAGCTTTCTTT
CASSLFTRDTEAFF
>TRBJ2-3|TRBD1|NA|TRBV5-4
TGTGCCAGCAGCCTTCCGGGACAGGGGAAGGATACGCAGTATTTT
CASSLPGQGKDTQYF
>TRBJ1-2|TRBD1|NA|TRBV19
TGTGCCAGTAGTCTCGAGGGGGCAGGTGGCTACACCTTC
CASSLEGAGGYTF
>TRBJ1-2|TRBD1|NA|TRBV2
TGTGCCAGCACCGGGACAGGAAAAATTGGCTACACCTTC
CASTGTGKIGYTF
>TRBJ1-6|TRBD1|NA|TRBV5-1
TGCGCCAGCAGCTCAGGACAGGGACCGTCACCCCTCCACTTT
CASSSGQGPSPLHF
>TRBJ1-1|TRBD1|NA|TRBV5-6
TGTGCCAGCAGCGATAACAGGGGGTCCGAAGCTTTCTTT
CASSDNRGSEAFF
>TRBJ1-1|NA|once|TRBV7-9
TGTGCCAGCAGCTTTCTGCCGGGAAACACTGAAGCTTTCTTT
CASSFLPGNTEAFF
>TRBJ2-4|TRBD1|NA|TRBV27
TGTGCCAGCAGCACGACAGGGATAGCCAAAAACATTCAGTACTTC
CASSTTGIAKNIQYF
>TRBJ2-5|TRBD1|NA|TRBV3-1/TRBV3-2
TGTGCCAGCATCTCAGGGGGTAGAACGAGACAAGAGACCCAGTACTTC
CASISGGRTRQETQYF
>TRBJ1-2|TRBD1|once|TRBV7-9
TGTGCCAGCAGTCATGGACAGGCCTATGGCTACACCTTC
CASSHGQAYGYTF
>TRBJ1-1|NA|NA|TRBV7-3
TGTGCCAGCAGCTTAGAGACAGGCACTGAAGCTTTCTTT
CASSLETGTEAFF
>TRBJ2-3|NA|few|TRBV9
TGTGCCAGCAGCGGAGCTTTGGTCGCAGATACGCAGTATTTT
CASSGALVADTQYF
>TRBJ1-3|TRBD1|once|TRBV15
TGTGCCACCAGCAGAAGACAGGGAACTGGAAACACCATATATTTT
CATSRRQGTGNTIYF
>TRBJ1-2|TRBD1|NA|TRBV11-2
TGTGCCAGCAGCTTCCCGGGACAGGGCGACTATGGCTACACCTTC
CASSFPGQGDYGYTF
>TRBJ1-2|NA|once|TRBV28
TGTGCCAGCATCCTCCGCGGGCTTTCTAACTATGGCTACACCTTC
CASILRGLSNYGYTF
>TRBJ1-5|NA|NA|TRBV19
TGTGCCAGCGACCAGGGTTTCAGCAATCAGCCCCAGCATTTT
CASDQGFSNQPQHF
>TRBJ1-5|TRBD1|few|TRBV4-1
TGCGCCAGCAGCCAAGATTCAGGGGGGAGCAATCAGCCCCAGCATTTT
CASSQDSGGSNQPQHF